These 27 T cell receptor beta chains came from one sample sequenced in a study of cytomegalovirus exposure and HLA in healthy donors. PCR employed 60 Vbeta and 13 Jbeta primers. Sequencing was performed with immunoSEQ multiplex PCR; in TCRdb, only in-frame clones are kept and a portion is missing. Of 110,000 to 150,000 clones in the sample, 75% to 90% were seen once. The specimen sequenced was PBMCs. The receptors come from a female donor in good health and CMV-seronegative.

Written as DNA, the CDR3 is TGTGCCTGGAGTTTAGTAGAGCCCTCTGGAAACACCATATATTTT. The encoded protein is CAWSLVEPSGNTIYF. The chain carries TRBV30 and TRBJ1-3; D uncertain. Trimming shortened V by 2 bases and J by 0 bases, and 11 bases separated the two germline ends. CDR3 length: 15 residues. Per the germline V gene, CDR1 is GTSNPN and CDR2 is SVGIG (reference sequence).

With respect to this clone: An end of the junction differs from the germline gene, which may be a read error. DNA for the CDR3: TGTGCCAGCGGTTTATGGGGGGACAGGGGGTACGAGCAGTACTTC. Translated: CASGLWGDRGYEQYF. The V and J genes are TRBV28 and TRBJ2-7, with 11 bases lining up with TRBD1. CDR1 MDHEN and CDR2 SYDVKM come from the germline V gene. This CDR3 region has 15 residues.

The V and J genes are TRBV6-5 and TRBJ2-5, with D perhaps matching TRBD1 (6 bases). The end of the DNA aligns better with TRBJ2-7, so the J call may be wrong. This CDR3 contains 16 residues. Germline CDR1 MNHEY, CDR2 SVGAGI. The CDR3 sequence: CASSYSGASLDYEQYF. The DNA of the CDR3 is TGTGCCAGCAGTTATTCAGGGGCCTCCTTAGACTACGAGCAGTACTTC.

This clone has a single count. The rearrangement uses TRBV5-4 and TRBJ1-5, with TRBD1 as a possible D gene (5 bases). The CDR3 extends over 14 amino acids. The V gene's germline CDR1 is SGHNT and CDR2 YYREEE (reference sequence). V dropped 1 base and J dropped 4 bases, with 9 bases sitting between them. CDR3 sequence: CASSLFGGNQPQHF. CDR3 bases: TGTGCCAGCAGCTTGTTCGGGGGAAATCAGCCCCAGCATTTT.

The J gene is TRBJ2-3, the V gene TRBV7-6; 7 positions agree with TRBD2. The CDR3 length is 14 residues. V trimming: 1 base; J trimming: 4 bases; junction bases outside the gene matches: 2. Germline CDR1 SGHVS, CDR2 FNYEAQ. The CDR3 here is CASSLEGGPDTQYF. The CDR3 DNA reads as TGTGCCAGCAGCTTAGAGGGAGGGCCAGATACGCAGTATTTT.

This chain connects TRBV4-2 to TRBJ1-2; D uncertain. Germline V lookup: CDR1 LGHNA, CDR2 YNFKEQ. With 0 bases removed from V and 7 bases from J, the gap between germline ends came to 18 bases. The CDR3 sequence is 16 residues long. CDR3 region: CASSQEDSLTVGGYTF. CDR3 nucleotides: TGTGCCAGCAGCCAAGAAGACTCCTTAACGGTTGGTGGCTACACCTTC.

The V call is TRBV12-5, the J call TRBJ2-2, with 8 bases lining up with TRBD2. Per the germline V gene, CDR1 is LGHNT and CDR2 is FRNRAP. This CDR3 contains 15 residues. The trim removed 2 bases at V and 4 bases at J, leaving 3 bases unmatched. The CDR3 reads CASGLWLAGTGELFF. CDR3 sequence (DNA): TGTGCTAGTGGTTTGTGGCTAGCGGGCACCGGGGAGCTGTTTTTT.

This sequence joins TRBV6-1 and TRBJ1-5; D is perhaps TRBD1 (5 bases). Germline loops: CDR1 MNHNS, CDR2 SASEGT. The CDR3 totals 15 residues. The V end lost 10 bases, the J end lost 8 bases, and 24 bases lay between the germline ends. The DNA of the CDR3 is TGTGCCATCACGGTGGCGGACATCGTAGGGGAGCCCCAGCATTTT. It translates to CAITVADIVGEPQHF.

The chain joins TRBV5-6 to TRBJ1-2; a weak D match, TRBD1 (5 bases). This CDR3 region has 15 residues. CDR1 is SGHDT, CDR2 YYEEEE, per germline. Trimming removed 3 bases from V and 4 bases from J, with 16 bases in between. The CDR3 region has the DNA TGTGCCAGCAGCTGGGGATCAGGGCGGGGCTATGGCTACACCTTC. Encoded protein: CASSWGSGRGYGYTF.

This CDR3 is CASSRDRVSEQYF. CDR3 DNA sequence: TGTGCCAGCAGTCGGGACAGGGTGTCCGAGCAGTACTTC. This rearrangement joins TRBV2 to TRBJ2-7; 9 bases fit TRBD1. Germline V gene sequence: CDR1 SNHLY, CDR2 FYNNEI. The CDR3 runs to 13 residues. J lost 6 bases, V lost 5 bases, and 5 bases had no gene match.

The rearrangement links TRBV20-1 to TRBJ1-2; no clear D gene. The CDR3 has 9 residues. CDR1 and CDR2 (germline): DFQATT, SNEGSKA (reference sequence). Trimming shortened V by 6 bases and J by 8 bases, and 7 bases separated the two germline ends. DNA for the CDR3: TGCAGTGCAGCCCGAGGCTACACCTTC. The encoded protein is CSAARGYTF.

The V call is TRBV12-5, the J call TRBJ2-1; D perhaps matches TRBD2 (5 bases). Per germline, CDR1 LGHNT and CDR2 FRNRAP. CDR3 length: 14 residues. V was cut by 6 bases and J by 0 bases, with 9 bases left in between. This CDR3 reads CASGTGSSYNEQFF. CDR3 bases: TGTGCTAGTGGGACTGGGAGCTCCTACAATGAGCAGTTCTTC.

The rearrangement uses TRBV11-2 and TRBJ2-7, with D possibly TRBD2 on 5 matching bases. Per germline, CDR1 SGHAT and CDR2 FQNNGV. The CDR3 has 14 residues. V lost 3 bases and J 0 bases, leaving 9 bases between the germline ends. The chain's CDR3 is CASSFGESSYEQYF. The CDR3 DNA is TGTGCCAGCAGCTTCGGGGAGAGCTCCTACGAGCAGTACTTC.

This sequence joins TRBV6-1 and TRBJ1-3; TRBD1 agrees at 9 bases. The CDR3 has 15 amino acids. V lost 8 bases and J lost 2; bases outside the gene matches: 7. Germline values: CDR1 MNHNS, CDR2 SASEGT. The CDR3 nucleotides are TGTGCCAGCCCGGGACAGGGTGTAACTGGAAACACCATATATTTT. It encodes CASPGQGVTGNTIYF.

The gene calls are TRBV25-1 and TRBJ1-5, with a possible D match to TRBD1 (5 bases). CDR1 and CDR2 (germline): MGHDK, SYGVNS. V lost 5 bases to trimming and J lost 4 bases, with 9 bases between them. The CDR3 extends over 13 amino acids. CDR3 nucleotide sequence: TGTGCCAGCAGTTACGGGGGGAATCAGCCCCAGCATTTT. As protein: CASSYGGNQPQHF.

The J gene is TRBJ2-7, the V gene TRBV5-1; tentatively, D is TRBD1 (6 bases). Germline loops: CDR1 SGHRS, CDR2 YFSETQ. V lost 2 bases to trimming and J lost 6 bases, with 9 bases between them. There are 12 residues in the CDR3. The CDR3: CASSFGRGEQYF. The CDR3 region has the DNA TGCGCCAGCAGCTTTGGCAGGGGCGAGCAGTACTTC.

This chain connects TRBV9 to TRBJ2-2, with TRBD2 identical over 14 bases. In germline, CDR1 is SGDLS, CDR2 YYNGEE. V was pared by 4 bases and J by 5 bases, with 7 bases of the junction left unmatched. This CDR3 has 17 amino acids. CDR3 loop: CASSQGLAGVRTGELFF. CDR3 DNA sequence: TGTGCCAGCAGCCAGGGACTAGCGGGAGTGCGGACCGGGGAGCTGTTTTTT.

This chain uses TRBV7-5 with TRBJ2-7; TRBD2 reflects the table's D call only, with no check against the DNA. TRBV7-5 is assigned pseudogene status. This CDR3 comprises 16 residues. The CDR3 DNA sequence: TGTGCCAGAAGGGTGGCTAGCGGGAGGGTGTCCTACGAGCAGTACTTC. Amino acids: CARRVASGRVSYEQYF.

The chain combines TRBV29-1 with TRBJ2-7; D might be TRBD2 (5 bases). Germline loops: CDR1 SQVTM, CDR2 ANQGSEA. The V gene lost 7 bases and the J gene lost 6 bases, with 28 bases spanning the gap. The CDR3 contains 16 residues. The CDR3 DNA reads as TGCAGCGCGGTGAAGACGGGGTCTCCTCAGGCTCTCGAGCAGTACTTC. Protein: CSAVKTGSPQALEQYF.

The V call is TRBV9, the J call TRBJ1-2; D not certain. The CDR3 extends over 13 amino acids. V was trimmed by 4 bases and J by 3 bases, leaving 10 bases between them. CDR1 SGDLS and CDR2 YYNGEE come from the germline V gene. CDR3 region: CASSQTAYYGYTF. The CDR3 nucleotides are TGTGCCAGCAGCCAAACAGCCTACTATGGCTACACCTTC. The entire variable domain, with the rest obtained from reference TRBV9 and TRBJ1-2, is as follows: DSGVTQTPKHLITATGQRVTLRCSPRSGDLSVYWYQQSLDQGLQFLIQYYNGEERAKGNILERFSAQQFPDLHSELNLSSLELGDSALYFCASSQTAYYGYTFGSGTRLTVV.

The chain employs TRBV6-5 and TRBJ2-7; tentatively, D is TRBD1 (5 bases). Between the trimmed V and J ends, which lost 4 bases and 0 bases, there was a span of 10 bases. Germline assignment: CDR1 MNHEY and CDR2 SVGAGI. The CDR3 covers 14 residues. CDR3 protein: CASSSGSNSYEQYF. DNA of the CDR3: TGTGCCAGCAGTTCAGGGTCCAACTCCTACGAGCAGTACTTC.

The rearrangement uses TRBV7-9 and TRBJ2-5; the match to TRBD2 covers 7 bases. CDR1 and CDR2 from the germline V gene are SEHNR and FQNEAQ (reference sequence). V trimming: 4 bases; J trimming: 5 bases; junction bases outside the gene matches: 10. The CDR3 loop spans 15 amino acids. The CDR3: CASSSLRAAGETQYF. CDR3 coding DNA: TGTGCCAGCAGCTCGCTTAGGGCAGCGGGGGAGACCCAGTACTTC.

The chain uses TRBV7-3 and TRBJ2-2; maybe TRBD2 (5 bases). Deletions cut 3 bases from V and 0 bases from J, with 5 bases between. This CDR3 comprises 14 residues. Germline values: CDR1 SGHTA, CDR2 FQGTGA. The CDR3 loop is CASSFGTNTGELFF. For the CDR3, the DNA is TGTGCCAGCAGCTTCGGGACGAACACCGGGGAGCTGTTTTTT. Variable domain in full (rest from reference TRBV7-3 and TRBJ2-2): GAGVSQTPSNKVTEKGKYVELRCDPISGHTALYWYRQSLGQGPEFLIYFQGTGAADDSGLPNDRFFAVRPEGSVSTLKIQRTERGDSAVYLCASSFGTNTGELFFGEGSRLTVL.

The V call is TRBV7-9, the J call TRBJ1-1; no firm D call. With 3 bases removed from V and 0 bases from J, the gap between germline ends came to 11 bases. This CDR3 comprises 15 residues. Germline loops: CDR1 SEHNR, CDR2 FQNEAQ (reference sequence). CDR3 DNA: TGTGCCAGCAGCTTTTGGCAGGCCATGAACACTGAAGCTTTCTTT. This codes for CASSFWQAMNTEAFF.

V and J are TRBV28 and TRBJ2-7; D perhaps matches TRBD1 (6 bases). Trimming stripped 6 bases from V and 4 bases from J, with 10 bases between. Germline V lookup: CDR1 MDHEN, CDR2 SYDVKM. The CDR3 consists of 12 residues. CDR3 sequence reads: CASSYQGYEQYF. For the CDR3, the DNA is TGTGCCAGCAGCTACCAGGGGTACGAGCAGTACTTC.

This clone was seen only once. This chain links TRBV25-1 with TRBJ1-1; weak D call: TRBD1 (6 bases). The germline V gene has CDR1 MGHDK and CDR2 SYGVNS. V lost 4 bases to trimming and J lost 6 bases, with 9 bases between them. This CDR3 spans 12 amino acids. The DNA of the CDR3 is TGTGCCAGCAGTGTGGGGGCATCTGAAGCTTTCTTT. This gives the protein CASSVGASEAFF.

The chain joins TRBV7-6 to TRBJ1-5; no definite D call. With 4 bases removed from V and 7 bases from J, the gap between germline ends came to 17 bases. The germline V gene has CDR1 SGHVS and CDR2 FNYEAQ. The CDR3 runs 15 residues. The CDR3 DNA reads as TGTGCCAGCAGCTCCACCCCGGGAAAGGAACAGCCCCAGCATTTT. Translated, it gives CASSSTPGKEQPQHF.